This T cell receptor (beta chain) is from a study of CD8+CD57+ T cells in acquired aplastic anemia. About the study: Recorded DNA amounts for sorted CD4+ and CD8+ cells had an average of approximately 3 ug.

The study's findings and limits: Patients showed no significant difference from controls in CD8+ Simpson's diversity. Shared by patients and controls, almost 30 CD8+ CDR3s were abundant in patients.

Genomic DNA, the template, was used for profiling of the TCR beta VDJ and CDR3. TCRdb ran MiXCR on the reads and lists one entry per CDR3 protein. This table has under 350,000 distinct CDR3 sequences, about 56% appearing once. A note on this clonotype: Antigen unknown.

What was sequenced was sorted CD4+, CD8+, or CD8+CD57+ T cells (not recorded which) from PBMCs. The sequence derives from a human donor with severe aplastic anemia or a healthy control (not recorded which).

The CDR3 protein is CSAGTLLYGYTF. CDR3 nucleotide sequence: TGCAGTGCGGGGACGTTGCTCTATGGCTACACCTTC. The genes are TRBV20-1 and TRBJ1-2; D possibly corresponds to TRBD1 (5 bases). The length of the CDR3 is 12 residues. V lost 6 bases and J 4 bases, leaving 12 bases between the germline ends. Germline loops: CDR1 DFQATT, CDR2 SNEGSKA (reference sequence).